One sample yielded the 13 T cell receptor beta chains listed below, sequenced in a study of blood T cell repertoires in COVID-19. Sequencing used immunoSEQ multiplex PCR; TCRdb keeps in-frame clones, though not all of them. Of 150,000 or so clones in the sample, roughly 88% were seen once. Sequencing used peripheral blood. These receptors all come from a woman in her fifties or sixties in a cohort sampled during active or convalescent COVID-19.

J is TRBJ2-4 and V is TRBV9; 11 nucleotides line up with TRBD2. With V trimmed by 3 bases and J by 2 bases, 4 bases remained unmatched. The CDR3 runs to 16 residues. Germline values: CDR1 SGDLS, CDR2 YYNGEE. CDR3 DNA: TGTGCCAGCAGCGGAGCTAGCGGGGGGACCAAAAACATTCAGTACTTC. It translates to CASSGASGGTKNIQYF.

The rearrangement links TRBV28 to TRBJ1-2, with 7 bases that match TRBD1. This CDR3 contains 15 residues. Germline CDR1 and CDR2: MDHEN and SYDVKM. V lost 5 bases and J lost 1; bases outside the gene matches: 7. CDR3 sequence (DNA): TGTGCCAGCAGTCCCTACAGGGGAGTTAACTATGGCTACACCTTC. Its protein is CASSPYRGVNYGYTF.

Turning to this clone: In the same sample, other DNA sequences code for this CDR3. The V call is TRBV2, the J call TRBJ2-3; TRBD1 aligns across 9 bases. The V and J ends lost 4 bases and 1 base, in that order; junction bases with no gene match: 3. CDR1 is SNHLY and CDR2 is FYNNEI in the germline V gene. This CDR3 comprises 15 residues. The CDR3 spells CASSGRTGGTDTQYF. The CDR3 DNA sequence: TGTGCCAGCAGTGGTCGGACAGGGGGCACAGATACGCAGTATTTT.

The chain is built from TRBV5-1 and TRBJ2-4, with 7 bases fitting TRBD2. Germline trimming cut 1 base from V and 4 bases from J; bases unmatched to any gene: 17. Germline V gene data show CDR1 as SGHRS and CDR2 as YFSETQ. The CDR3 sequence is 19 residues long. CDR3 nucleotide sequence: TGCGCCAGCAGCTTGATTCAGGGCCCCCCGGGGAGGGGTAAAAACATTCAGTACTTC. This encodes CASSLIQGPPGRGKNIQYF.

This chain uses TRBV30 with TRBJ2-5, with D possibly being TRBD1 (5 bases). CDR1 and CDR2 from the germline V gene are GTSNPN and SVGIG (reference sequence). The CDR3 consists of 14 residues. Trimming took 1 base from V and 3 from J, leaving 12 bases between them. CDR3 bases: TGTGCCTGGAGTGAGCGACAGAATAAAGAGACCCAGTACTTC. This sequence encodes CAWSERQNKETQYF.

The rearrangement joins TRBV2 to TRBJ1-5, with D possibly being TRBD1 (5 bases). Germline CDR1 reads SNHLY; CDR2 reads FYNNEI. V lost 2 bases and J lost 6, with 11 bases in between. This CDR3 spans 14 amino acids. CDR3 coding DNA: TGTGCCAGCAGTGAATTGTGGGGCGGTCAGCCCCAGCATTTT. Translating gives CASSELWGGQPQHF. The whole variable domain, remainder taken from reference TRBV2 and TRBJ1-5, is EPEVTQTPSHQVTQMGQEVILRCVPISNHLYFYWYRQILGQKVEFLVSFYNNEISEKSEIFDDQFSVERPDGSNFTLKIRSTKLEDSAMYFCASSELWGGQPQHFGDGTRLSIL.

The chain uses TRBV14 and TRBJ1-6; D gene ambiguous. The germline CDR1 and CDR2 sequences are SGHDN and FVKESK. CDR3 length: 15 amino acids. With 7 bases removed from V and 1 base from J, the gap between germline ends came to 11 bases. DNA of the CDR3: TGTGCCAGCACCCCGCCGGGATCCTATAATTCACCCCTCCACTTT. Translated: CASTPPGSYNSPLHF.

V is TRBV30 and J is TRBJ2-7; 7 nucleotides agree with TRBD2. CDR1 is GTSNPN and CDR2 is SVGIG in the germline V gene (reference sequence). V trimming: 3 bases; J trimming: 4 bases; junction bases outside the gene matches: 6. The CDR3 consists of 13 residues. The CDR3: CAWSGGRGYEQYF. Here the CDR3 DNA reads TGTGCCTGGAGCGGGGGGAGGGGATACGAGCAGTACTTC.

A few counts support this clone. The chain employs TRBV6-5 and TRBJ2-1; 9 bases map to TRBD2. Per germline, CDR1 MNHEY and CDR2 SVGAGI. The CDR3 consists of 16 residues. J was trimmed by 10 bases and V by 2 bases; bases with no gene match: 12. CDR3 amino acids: CASSYAGLAGYSEQFF. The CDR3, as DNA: TGTGCCAGCAGTTACGCGGGACTAGCCGGCTACAGCGAGCAGTTCTTC.

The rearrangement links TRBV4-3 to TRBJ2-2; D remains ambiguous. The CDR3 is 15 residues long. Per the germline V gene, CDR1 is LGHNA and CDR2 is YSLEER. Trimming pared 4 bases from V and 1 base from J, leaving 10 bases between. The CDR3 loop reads CASSPEPGNTGELFF. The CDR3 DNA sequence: TGCGCCAGCAGCCCGGAGCCGGGGAACACCGGGGAGCTGTTTTTT.

The CDR3 protein is CASGAGGPNEQFF. The CDR3 nucleotides are TGTGCCAGCGGGGCGGGGGGCCCCAATGAGCAGTTCTTC. V gene TRBV5-6 combines with J gene TRBJ2-1, with 8 bases that match TRBD2. The germline V gene encodes CDR1 SGHDT and CDR2 YYEEEE. J was trimmed by 6 bases and V by 7 bases; bases with no gene match: 6. The CDR3 sequence is 13 residues long.

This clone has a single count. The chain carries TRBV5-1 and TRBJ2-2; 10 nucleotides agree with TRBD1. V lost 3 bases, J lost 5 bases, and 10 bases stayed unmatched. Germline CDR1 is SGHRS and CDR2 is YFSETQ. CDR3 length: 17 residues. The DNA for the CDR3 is TGCGCCAGCAGCTCGTGGGGGCCGGGACAGGGGACCGGGGAGCTGTTTTTT. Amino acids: CASSSWGPGQGTGELFF.

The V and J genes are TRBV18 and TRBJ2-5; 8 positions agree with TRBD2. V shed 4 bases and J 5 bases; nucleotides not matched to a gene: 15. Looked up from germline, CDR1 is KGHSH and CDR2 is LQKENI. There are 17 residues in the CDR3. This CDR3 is CASSRGSASGSGETQYF. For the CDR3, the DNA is TGTGCCAGCTCACGAGGTTCGGCTAGCGGGTCGGGGGAGACCCAGTACTTC.